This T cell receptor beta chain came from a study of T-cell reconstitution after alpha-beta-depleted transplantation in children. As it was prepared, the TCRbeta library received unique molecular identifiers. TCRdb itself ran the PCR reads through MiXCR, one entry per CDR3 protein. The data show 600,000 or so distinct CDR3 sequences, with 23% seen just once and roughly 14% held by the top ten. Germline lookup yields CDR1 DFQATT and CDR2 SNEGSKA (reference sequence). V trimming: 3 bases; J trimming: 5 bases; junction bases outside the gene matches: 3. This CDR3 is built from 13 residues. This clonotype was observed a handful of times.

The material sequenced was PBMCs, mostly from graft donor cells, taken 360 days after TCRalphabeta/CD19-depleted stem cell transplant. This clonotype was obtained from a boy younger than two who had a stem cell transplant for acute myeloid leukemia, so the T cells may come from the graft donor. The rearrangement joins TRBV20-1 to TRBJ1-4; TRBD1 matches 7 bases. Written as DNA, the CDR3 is TGCAGTGCTAGTCCGACAGGGAATGAAAAACTGTTTTTT. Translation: CSASPTGNEKLFF.